This TCR beta chain was sequenced for a study of cytomegalovirus exposure and HLA in healthy donors. Findings and limits, study-wide: An assumption of roughly uniform sequencing depth across donors underlay the presence/absence analyses. Owing to their indistinguishability, certain V segments, notably TRBV6-2 and TRBV6-3, were excluded.

The junction had 11 bases not matched to a gene; V was cut back by 11 bases and J by 9 bases. In germline, CDR1 is MNHEY, CDR2 SVGAGI. The CDR3 has 12 residues. Primers: 60 Vbeta forward and 13 Jbeta reverse. The data were produced by immunoSEQ multiplex PCR, yet TCRdb's version contains in-frame clones alone and is incomplete. Altogether over 95,000 clones are present, 74% being singletons, with the ten largest covering 2% to 2.5%. A word on this clone: Antigen: not known.

Source material: PBMCs. The chain joins TRBV6-5 to TRBJ1-2, with 8 bases that match TRBD1. This sequence originates from a human donor in good health. The DNA of the CDR3 is TGTGCCTCCGGGACAGGCCTCGCCAGCTACACCTTC. Amino acid sequence: CASGTGLASYTF.